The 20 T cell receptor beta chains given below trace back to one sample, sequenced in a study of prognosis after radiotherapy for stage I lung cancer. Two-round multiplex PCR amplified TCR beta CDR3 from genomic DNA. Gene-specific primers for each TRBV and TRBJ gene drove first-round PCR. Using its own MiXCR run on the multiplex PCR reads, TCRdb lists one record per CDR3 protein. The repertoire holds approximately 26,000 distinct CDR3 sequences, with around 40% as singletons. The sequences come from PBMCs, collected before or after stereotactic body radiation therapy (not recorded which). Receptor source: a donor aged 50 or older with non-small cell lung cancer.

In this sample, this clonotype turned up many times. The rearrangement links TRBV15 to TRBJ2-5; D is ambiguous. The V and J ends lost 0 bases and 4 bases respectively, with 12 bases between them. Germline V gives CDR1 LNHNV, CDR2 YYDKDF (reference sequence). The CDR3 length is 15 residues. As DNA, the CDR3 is TGTGCCACCAGCAGAGATCTTGGTAGCCCAGAGACCCAGTACTTC. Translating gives CATSRDLGSPETQYF.

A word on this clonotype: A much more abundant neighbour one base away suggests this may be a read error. As DNA, the CDR3 is TGCAGTGCCTCGCGACTAGCGGGAGCCAAAAACATTCAGTACTTC. It yields the protein CSASRLAGAKNIQYF. The gene calls are TRBV20-1 and TRBJ2-4, with TRBD2 identical over 10 bases. CDR1 is DFQATT, CDR2 SNEGSKA, per germline (reference sequence). V was clipped by 6 bases and J by 0 bases; unmatched bases: 5. This CDR3 is built from 15 residues.

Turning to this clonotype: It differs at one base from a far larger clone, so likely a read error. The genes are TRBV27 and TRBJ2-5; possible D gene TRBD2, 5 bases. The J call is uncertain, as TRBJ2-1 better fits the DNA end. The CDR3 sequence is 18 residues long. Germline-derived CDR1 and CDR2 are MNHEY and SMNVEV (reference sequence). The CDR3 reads CASSLRVLELEAYNEQFF. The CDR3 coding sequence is TGTGCCAGCAGTTTAAGGGTATTGGAGCTGGAGGCCTACAATGAGCAGTTCTTC.

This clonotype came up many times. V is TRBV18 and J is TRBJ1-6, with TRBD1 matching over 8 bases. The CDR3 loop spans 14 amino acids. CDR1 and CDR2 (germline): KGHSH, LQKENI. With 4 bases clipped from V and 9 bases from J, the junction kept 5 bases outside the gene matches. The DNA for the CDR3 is TGTGCCAGCTCACTCGGACAGGGTAGTTCACCCCTCCACTTT. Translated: CASSLGQGSSPLHF.

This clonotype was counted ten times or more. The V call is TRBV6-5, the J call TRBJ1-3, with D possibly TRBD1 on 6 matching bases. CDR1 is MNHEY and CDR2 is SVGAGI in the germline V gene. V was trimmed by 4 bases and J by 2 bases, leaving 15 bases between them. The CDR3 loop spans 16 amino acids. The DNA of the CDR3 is TGTGCCAGCAGTTTTCAGGGGCCGAGACCTGGAAACACCATATATTTT. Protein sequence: CASSFQGPRPGNTIYF.

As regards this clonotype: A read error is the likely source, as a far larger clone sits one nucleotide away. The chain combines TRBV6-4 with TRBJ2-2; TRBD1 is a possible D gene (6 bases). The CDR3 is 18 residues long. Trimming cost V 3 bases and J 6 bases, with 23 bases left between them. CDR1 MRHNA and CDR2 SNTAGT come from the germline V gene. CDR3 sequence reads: CASSELPLFPGAAGELFF. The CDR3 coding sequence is TGTGCCAGCAGTGAACTCCCTTTGTTCCCAGGGGCAGCCGGGGAGCTGTTTTTT.

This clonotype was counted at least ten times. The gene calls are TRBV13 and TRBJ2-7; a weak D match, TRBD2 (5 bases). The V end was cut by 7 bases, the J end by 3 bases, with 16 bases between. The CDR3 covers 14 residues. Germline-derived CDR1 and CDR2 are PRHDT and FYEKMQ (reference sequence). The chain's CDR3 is CASTLGKGRYEQYF. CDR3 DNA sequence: TGTGCCAGCACTCTCGGGAAGGGTCGCTACGAGCAGTACTTC.

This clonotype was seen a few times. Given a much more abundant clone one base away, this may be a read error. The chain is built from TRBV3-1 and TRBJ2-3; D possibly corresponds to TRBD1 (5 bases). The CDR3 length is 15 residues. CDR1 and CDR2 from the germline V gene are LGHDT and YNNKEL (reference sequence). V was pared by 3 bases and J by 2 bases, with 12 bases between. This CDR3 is CASSQQTVPTDTQYF. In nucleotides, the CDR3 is TGTGCCAGCAGCCAGCAGACAGTACCCACAGATACGCAGTATTTT.

The CDR3 bases are TGTGCCAGCAGCCCTGGACTAGAGGAGAGCACAGATACGCAGTATTTT. It is translated as CASSPGLEESTDTQYF. The J gene is TRBJ2-3, the V gene TRBV5-4; 7 positions match TRBD2. Germline V CDR1 and CDR2: SGHNT, YYREEE (reference sequence). The CDR3 loop spans 16 amino acids. J was trimmed by 0 bases and V by 4 bases; bases with no gene match: 8.

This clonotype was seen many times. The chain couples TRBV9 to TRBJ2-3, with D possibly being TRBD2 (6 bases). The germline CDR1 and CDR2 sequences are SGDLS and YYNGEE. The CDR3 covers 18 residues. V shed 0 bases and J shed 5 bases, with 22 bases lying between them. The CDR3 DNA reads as TGTGCCAGCAGCGTAGAATCGGGGGATTATGGGGCCGAAGATACGCAGTATTTT. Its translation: CASSVESGDYGAEDTQYF.

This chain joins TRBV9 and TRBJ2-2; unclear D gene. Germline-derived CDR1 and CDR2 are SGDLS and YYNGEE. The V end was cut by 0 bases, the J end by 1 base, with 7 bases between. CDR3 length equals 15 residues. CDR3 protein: CASSVGSLNTGELFF. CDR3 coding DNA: TGTGCCAGCAGCGTAGGGAGTTTGAACACCGGGGAGCTGTTTTTT. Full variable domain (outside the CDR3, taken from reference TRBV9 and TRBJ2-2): DSGVTQTPKHLITATGQRVTLRCSPRSGDLSVYWYQQSLDQGLQFLIQYYNGEERAKGNILERFSAQQFPDLHSELNLSSLELGDSALYFCASSVGSLNTGELFFGEGSRLTVL.

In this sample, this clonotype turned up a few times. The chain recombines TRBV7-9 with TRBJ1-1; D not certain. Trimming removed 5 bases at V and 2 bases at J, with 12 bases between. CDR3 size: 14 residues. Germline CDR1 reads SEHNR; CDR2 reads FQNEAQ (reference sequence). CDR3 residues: CASSQRTDNTEAFF. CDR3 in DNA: TGTGCCAGCAGCCAACGGACGGATAACACTGAAGCTTTCTTT.

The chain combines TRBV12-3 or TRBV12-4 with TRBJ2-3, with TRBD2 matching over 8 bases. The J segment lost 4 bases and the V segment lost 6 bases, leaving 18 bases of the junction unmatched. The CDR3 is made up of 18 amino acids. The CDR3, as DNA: TGTGCCAGCAGCCAACCCCGAAGCGGGAGTGCCGAGGCAGATACGCAGTATTTT. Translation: CASSQPRSGSAEADTQYF.

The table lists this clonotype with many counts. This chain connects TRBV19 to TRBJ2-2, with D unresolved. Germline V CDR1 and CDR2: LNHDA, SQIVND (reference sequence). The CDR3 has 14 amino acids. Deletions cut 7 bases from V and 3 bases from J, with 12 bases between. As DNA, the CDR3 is TGTGCCAGTACCCGAGGCGGCGACACCGGGGAGCTGTTTTTT. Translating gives CASTRGGDTGELFF.

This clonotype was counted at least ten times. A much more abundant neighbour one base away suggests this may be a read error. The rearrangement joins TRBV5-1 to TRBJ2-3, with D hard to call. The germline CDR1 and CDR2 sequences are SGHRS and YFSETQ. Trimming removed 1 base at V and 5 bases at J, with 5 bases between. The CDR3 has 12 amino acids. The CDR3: CASSLSVDTQYF. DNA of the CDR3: TGCGCCAGCAGCTTGAGTGTAGATACGCAGTATTTT.

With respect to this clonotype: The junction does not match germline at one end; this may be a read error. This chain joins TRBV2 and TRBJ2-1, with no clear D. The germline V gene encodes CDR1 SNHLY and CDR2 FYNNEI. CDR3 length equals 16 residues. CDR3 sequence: CASRGSTYSSYNEKFF. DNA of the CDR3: TGTGCCAGCAGGGGATCTACGTATAGCTCCTACAATGAGAAGTTCTTC.

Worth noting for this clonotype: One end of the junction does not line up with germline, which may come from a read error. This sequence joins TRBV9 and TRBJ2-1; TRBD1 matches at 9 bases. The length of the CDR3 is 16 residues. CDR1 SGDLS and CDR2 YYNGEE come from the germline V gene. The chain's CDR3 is CASSLGGTGRNNDQFF. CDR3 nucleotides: TGTGCCAGCAGCTTAGGAGGGACAGGGAGAAACAATGATCAGTTCTTC.

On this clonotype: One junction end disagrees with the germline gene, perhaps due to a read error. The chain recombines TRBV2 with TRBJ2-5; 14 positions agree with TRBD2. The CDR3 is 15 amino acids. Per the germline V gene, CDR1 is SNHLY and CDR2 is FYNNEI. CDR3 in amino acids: CASGGTSGSRKTHYF. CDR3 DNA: TGTGCCAGCGGCGGGACTAGCGGGAGTCGGAAGACCCATTACTTC.

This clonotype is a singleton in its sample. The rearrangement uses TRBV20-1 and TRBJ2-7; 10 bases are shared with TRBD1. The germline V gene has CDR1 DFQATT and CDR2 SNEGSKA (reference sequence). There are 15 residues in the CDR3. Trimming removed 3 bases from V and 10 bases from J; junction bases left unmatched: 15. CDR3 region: CSASLFRDRGPDQYF. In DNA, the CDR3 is TGCAGTGCTAGCCTCTTCCGGGACAGGGGTCCCGATCAGTACTTC.

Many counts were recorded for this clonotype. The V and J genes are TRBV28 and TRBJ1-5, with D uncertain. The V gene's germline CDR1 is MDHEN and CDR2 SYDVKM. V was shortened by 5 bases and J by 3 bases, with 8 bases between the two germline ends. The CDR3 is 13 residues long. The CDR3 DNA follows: TGTGCCAGCAGTCCCGGGAACAATCAGCCCCAGCATTTT. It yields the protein CASSPGNNQPQHF.